What follows are 19 T cell receptor beta chains derived from one specimen sequenced in a study of shared clonotypes between healthy human individuals (dated by TCRdb to about 2020). Receptor amplification or capture employed the immunoSEQ multiplex PCR assay. This is the immuneACCESS table as TCRdb keeps it, with only in-frame sequences that have V and J called. A part of the clones is gone; compared with another copy, unresolved V genes explain less than half, and the rest is unexplained. The sample table records about 2.4 million clones; approximately 94% of these occur just once. The biggest ten clones account for about 0.39% of the sample. Sequencing was performed on naive CD4+ T cells from PBMCs. This sample's cell subset or site label indicates: CD45RA+ positively selected. The receptor set was obtained from a man aged 18 to 30 in good health. Some clones in this sample may be carry-over from other donors' samples.

The genes are TRBV15 and TRBJ2-1; 9 positions agree with TRBD2. Germline V gives CDR1 LNHNV, CDR2 YYDKDF (reference sequence). The CDR3 sequence is 17 residues long. Losses at the gene ends were 1 base for V and 3 bases for J; bases not matched to a gene: 7. CDR3 nucleotide sequence: TGTGCCACCAGCAGAGTACGAGCGGGAGGACTCTACAATGAGCAGTTCTTC. Amino acids: CATSRVRAGGLYNEQFF. The variable domain in full, with the rest retrieved from reference TRBV15 and TRBJ2-1, is DAMVIQNPRYQVTQFGKPVTLSCSQTLNHNVMYWYQQKSSQAPKLLFHYYDKDFNNEADTPDNFQSRRPNTSFCFLDIRSPGLGDTAMYLCATSRVRAGGLYNEQFFGPGTRLTVL.

The chain employs TRBV11-3 and TRBJ1-3, with 10 bases aligning to TRBD1. This CDR3 is built from 15 residues. Germline-derived CDR1 and CDR2 are SGHNT and YENEEA. The V and J ends lost 4 bases and 4 bases, in that order; junction bases with no gene match: 4. CDR3 DNA: TGTGCCAGCAGCTCGGGGACAGGGGCCGGAAACACCATATATTTT. Amino acids: CASSSGTGAGNTIYF.

With respect to this clone: The identical CDR3 is also encoded by other nucleotide sequences in the sample. The genes are TRBV28 and TRBJ2-7; tentative D call: TRBD1 (6 bases). Germline CDR1 reads MDHEN; CDR2 reads SYDVKM. Trimming left V 4 bases short and J 2 bases short, with 12 bases between. This CDR3 comprises 14 residues. CDR3 DNA: TGTGCCAGCAGTTCCCCAACAGGGACCTACGAGCAGTACTTC. The encoded protein is CASSSPTGTYEQYF.

This chain links TRBV10-3 with TRBJ1-1; TRBD1 matches at 12 bases. Unmatched junction bases numbered 12, after V lost 0 bases and J lost 7 bases. CDR3 length: 18 amino acids. Germline CDR1 ENHRY, CDR2 SYGVKD. CDR3 coding DNA: TGTGCCATCAGTGAGTCGGGGGACAGGGGGCGCCCTTCGGGTGAAGCTTTCTTT. Protein: CAISESGDRGRPSGEAFF.

The rearrangement uses TRBV6-5 and TRBJ1-1; unclear D gene. The germline V gene encodes CDR1 MNHEY and CDR2 SVGAGI. This CDR3 contains 14 residues. V was pared by 5 bases and J by 4 bases, with 14 bases between. As DNA, the CDR3 is TGTGCCAGCAGTAAGGCTCTCGGGTTCACTGAAGCTTTCTTT. This gives the protein CASSKALGFTEAFF.

The chain links TRBV28 to TRBJ2-1; D is perhaps TRBD2 (6 bases). Trimming cost V 7 bases and J 7 bases, with 26 bases left between them. CDR1 and CDR2 from the germline V gene are MDHEN and SYDVKM. The CDR3 is made up of 17 amino acids. CDR3: CASTRVGAGSLENEQFF. The CDR3 DNA reads as TGTGCCAGCACACGGGTCGGTGCGGGAAGTCTAGAGAATGAGCAGTTCTTC.

The V call is TRBV11-3, the J call TRBJ2-2; D uncertain. This CDR3 contains 16 residues. The V gene's germline CDR1 is SGHNT and CDR2 YENEEA. Deletions cut 1 base from V and 4 bases from J, with 13 bases between. In DNA, the CDR3 is TGTGCCAGCAGCTTAGCATCGGGCTCTAGCACCGGGGAGCTGTTTTTT. Its protein product is CASSLASGSSTGELFF.

The chain couples TRBV5-3 to TRBJ1-1; D call uncertain. TRBV5-3 falls under the ORF class, with uncertain function. The CDR3 has 16 residues. Trimming removed 0 bases at V and 0 bases at J, with 12 bases between. This CDR3 is CARSLDRGNMNTEAFF. The DNA for the CDR3 is TGTGCCAGAAGCTTGGATCGAGGTAACATGAACACTGAAGCTTTCTTT.

The chain joins TRBV5-1 to TRBJ2-5, with 12 bases fitting TRBD2. The CDR3 spans 15 residues. Germline V gene lookup returns CDR1 SGHRS and CDR2 YFSETQ. Trimming took 4 bases from V and 3 from J; bases not matched to a gene: 4. CDR3 bases: TGCGCCAGCAGCGACCGACTAGCGGGAGAAGAGACCCAGTACTTC. Translating it yields CASSDRLAGEETQYF.

The table lists this clone with a count of one. The CDR3 sequence: CASSLESGAGGTGELFF. CDR3 nucleotide sequence: TGTGCCAGCAGCTTAGAGTCCGGGGCAGGCGGCACCGGGGAGCTGTTTTTT. The J gene is TRBJ2-2, the V gene TRBV7-3, with D tentatively TRBD1 or TRBD2 (5 bases each). The CDR3 is 17 residues long. Between the trimmed V and J ends, which lost 2 bases and 4 bases, there was a span of 17 bases. Per the germline V gene, CDR1 is SGHTA and CDR2 is FQGTGA.

As for this clone: This sample includes further DNA sequences coding for the same CDR3. CDR3 bases: TGTGCCAGCAGTGAAGGGGATTATAGCAATCAGCCCCAGCATTTT. Its protein is CASSEGDYSNQPQHF. This chain connects TRBV2 to TRBJ1-5; D is uncertain. This CDR3 spans 15 amino acids. The germline V gene has CDR1 SNHLY and CDR2 FYNNEI. Trimming pared 1 base from V and 0 bases from J, leaving 7 bases between.

V is TRBV20-1 and J is TRBJ1-1; a possible D gene is TRBD1 (5 bases). CDR1 is DFQATT, CDR2 SNEGSKA, per germline (reference sequence). This CDR3 has 11 amino acids. Trimming removed 6 bases from V and 10 bases from J, with 15 bases in between. CDR3 DNA: TGCAGTGCCCTGGGGGGACGGGGAGCTTTCTTT. Residues: CSALGGRGAFF.

CDR3 sequence reads: CASRNGGRNTEAFF. CDR3 coding DNA: TGTGCCAGCAGAAATGGGGGTCGGAACACTGAAGCTTTCTTT. The V gene is TRBV6-1, the J gene TRBJ1-1; perhaps TRBD1 as D (5 bases). The CDR3 covers 14 residues. Deletions cut 6 bases from V and 1 base from J, with 12 bases between. The germline V gene encodes CDR1 MNHNS and CDR2 SASEGT.

This chain links TRBV5-1 with TRBJ2-2; D is unclear. Looked up from germline, CDR1 is SGHRS and CDR2 is YFSETQ. The CDR3 runs 15 residues. Trimming stripped 1 base from V and 5 bases from J, with 12 bases between. The chain's CDR3 is CASSLTPENTGELFF. The CDR3 nucleotides are TGCGCCAGCAGCTTGACCCCCGAAAATACCGGGGAGCTGTTTTTT. The full variable domain, with the rest looked up from reference TRBV5-1 and TRBJ2-2, is KAGVTQTPRYLIKTRGQQVTLSCSPISGHRSVSWYQQTPGQGLQFLFEYFSETQRNKGNFPGRFSGRQFSNSRSEMNVSTLELGDSALYLCASSLTPENTGELFFGEGSRLTVL.

In regard to this clone: The same CDR3 also results from other DNA sequences found in this sample. V and J are TRBV5-8 and TRBJ1-2; possible D gene TRBD1, 5 bases. CDR3 size: 13 residues. Trimming removed 1 base at V and 1 base at J, with 5 bases between. Germline V lookup: CDR1 SGHTS, CDR2 YDEGEE. CDR3 bases: TGTGCCAGCAGCTTGCAGGGTAACTATGGCTACACCTTC. Translating it yields CASSLQGNYGYTF.

The chain joins TRBV27 to TRBJ2-3, with D possibly matching TRBD2 (6 bases). Between the trimmed V and J ends, which lost 9 bases and 4 bases, there was a span of 23 bases. The CDR3 length is 16 residues. CDR1 is MNHEY and CDR2 is SMNVEV in the germline V gene (reference sequence). The chain's CDR3 is CARKTSSGSGSDTQYF. Here the CDR3 DNA reads TGTGCCAGGAAGACTAGTAGTGGGAGTGGGTCAGATACGCAGTATTTT.

V is TRBV7-2 and J is TRBJ1-5, with D unclear. The CDR3 has 13 amino acids. Germline values: CDR1 SGHTA, CDR2 FQGNSA. Trimming left V 4 bases short and J 11 bases short, with 15 bases between. The DNA for the CDR3 is TGTGCCAGCAGCTCCCCCGCGGCCCCAGCCCAGCATTTT. It is translated as CASSSPAAPAQHF.

The V and J genes are TRBV9 and TRBJ2-7; 7 bases agree with TRBD1. This CDR3 is 13 amino acids long. The V segment lost 4 bases and the J segment 6 bases; nucleotides outside the gene matches: 7. Germline-derived CDR1 and CDR2 are SGDLS and YYNGEE. CDR3 protein: CASSSTGLSEQYF. In DNA form, the CDR3 reads TGTGCCAGCAGCTCGACAGGGCTGAGCGAGCAGTACTTC.

This chain joins TRBV6-6 and TRBJ1-1; D gene uncertain. The CDR3 length is 13 residues. V was shortened by 6 bases and J by 6 bases, with 14 bases between the two germline ends. Looked up from germline, CDR1 is MNHNY and CDR2 is SVGAGI (reference sequence). The DNA for the CDR3 is TGTGCCAGCAGCCGGGTGTCCGCAGCTGAAGCTTTCTTT. Translating it yields CASSRVSAAEAFF.